This entry concerns a single TCR beta chain. The data derive from a study of control samples from healthy donors and cancer patients. TCRdb keeps only in-frame clones here, not all; method: immunoSEQ multiplex PCR. The table has 260,000 or so clones, around 79% seen once. This CDR3 spans 13 amino acids. The V end lost 0 bases, the J end lost 6 bases, and 9 bases lay between the germline ends. Germline V lookup: CDR1 SGHNT, CDR2 YYREEE (reference sequence). The V and J genes are TRBV5-4 and TRBJ1-2; possible D gene TRBD1, 5 bases. This TCR was sampled from a woman aged 55 to 70 with lung cancer. Material: PBMCs. For the CDR3, the DNA is TGTGCCAGCAGCTTGGTTGGGACCGATGGCTACACCTTC. As protein: CASSLVGTDGYTF. Complete variable domain (other parts from reference TRBV5-4 and TRBJ1-2): ETGVTQSPTHLIKTRGQQVTLRCSSQSGHNTVSWYQQALGQGPQFIFQYYREEENGRGNFPPRFSGLQFPNYSSELNVNALELDDSALYLCASSLVGTDGYTFGSGTRLTVV.